Included here is one TCR beta chain sequence, with context. Antigen unknown. At study entry, adolescents had tuberculin skin tests and IGRA screening. The data derive from a study of T cells in tuberculosis. Study at large: CD1B tetramers identified T cells specific for mycobacterial lipid GMM.

The protocol was immunoSEQ multiplex PCR, while the TCRdb copy is restricted to in-frame clones and leaves out a portion. The sample has some 41,000 clones, approximately 94% seen once. Findings and caveats of the study: GEM motif frequencies gave about 70% accuracy; the GMM repertoire gave about 90%.

The V and J ends lost 2 bases and 2 bases, in that order; junction bases with no gene match: 12. Germline V lookup: CDR1 SGHTS, CDR2 YDEGEE. The CDR3 has 18 residues. The sample taken for sequencing was PBMCs. This TCR came from a donor between 10 and 29 years old with latent tuberculosis or without tuberculosis infection. Some clones in this sample may be carry-over from other donors' samples. J is TRBJ1-4 and V is TRBV5-8, with 7 bases matching TRBD1. The CDR3 is CASSLIQGIGSTNEKLFF. CDR3 bases: TGTGCCAGCAGCTTAATACAGGGGATCGGGAGCACTAATGAAAAACTGTTTTTT.